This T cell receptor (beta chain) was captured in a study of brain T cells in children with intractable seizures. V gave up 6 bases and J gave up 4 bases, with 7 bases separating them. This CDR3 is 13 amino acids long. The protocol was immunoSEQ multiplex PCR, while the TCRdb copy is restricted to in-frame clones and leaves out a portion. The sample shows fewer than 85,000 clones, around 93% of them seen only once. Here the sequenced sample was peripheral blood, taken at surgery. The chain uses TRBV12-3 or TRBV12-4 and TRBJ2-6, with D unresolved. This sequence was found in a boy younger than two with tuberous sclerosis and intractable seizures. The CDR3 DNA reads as TGTGCCAGCAGGGTGGCAGGGGCCAACGTCCTGACTTTC. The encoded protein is CASRVAGANVLTF.